This entry lists 21 T cell receptor beta chains sequenced from one sample in a study of T cells in Graves' hyperthyroidism and ophthalmopathy. RNA transcripts served as the template for amplifying TCR beta CDR3 regions. Using the HTBI primer set, a first-round RT-PCR was run on the TCR CDR3. TCRdb re-called the multiplex PCR reads with MiXCR, one entry per CDR3 protein. The profile covers approximately 720,000 distinct CDR3 sequences, with around 20% appearing a single time and 15% to 20% taken by the ten largest. Material: blood. The receptors come from a woman aged 50 to 60 with Graves' hyperthyroidism that later progressed to Graves' ophthalmopathy.

The genes are TRBV12-3 or TRBV12-4 and TRBJ1-5; D remains ambiguous. Trimming removed 3 bases from V and 3 bases from J, with 12 bases in between. CDR3 length equals 15 residues. CDR3 amino acids: CASSFRRGINQPQHF. The CDR3 DNA follows: TGTGCCAGCAGTTTTAGACGGGGAATCAATCAGCCCCAGCATTTT.

The CDR3 sequence: CATSDWGGDTGAYGELFF. CDR3 DNA sequence: TGTGCCACCAGTGATTGGGGGGGGGATACAGGGGCCTACGGGGAGCTGTTTTTT. The rearrangement uses TRBV24-1 and TRBJ2-2; D tentatively fits TRBD1 or TRBD2 (7 bases each). Germline V lookup: CDR1 KGHDR, CDR2 SFDVKD. The V gene lost 2 bases and the J gene lost 7 bases, with 22 bases spanning the gap. The CDR3 has 18 residues.

In nucleotides, the CDR3 is TGTGCCATCAGCCCTCGGGGTAGGTGGACTGAAGCTTTCTTT. This translates into CAISPRGRWTEAFF. The rearrangement joins TRBV10-3 to TRBJ1-1; D remains unclear. V lost 6 bases and J 5 bases, leaving 16 bases between the germline ends. This CDR3 spans 14 amino acids. Germline V CDR1 and CDR2: ENHRY, SYGVKD.

The chain is built from TRBV30 and TRBJ2-1, with 11 nucleotides matching TRBD2. The CDR3 covers 15 residues. The germline V gene has CDR1 GTSNPN and CDR2 SVGIG (reference sequence). V was clipped by 4 bases and J by 7 bases; unmatched bases: 9. CDR3 region: CAWNHIAGGRNEQFF. The CDR3 coding sequence is TGTGCCTGGAATCACATAGCGGGGGGGCGGAATGAGCAGTTCTTC.

The chain carries TRBV19 and TRBJ1-1; the match to TRBD1 covers 8 bases. CDR3 length: 13 residues. V was pared by 10 bases and J by 4 bases, with 8 bases of the junction left unmatched. Per germline, CDR1 LNHDA and CDR2 SQIVND (reference sequence). The CDR3 sequence is CAIGQGEGTEAFF. CDR3 nucleotide sequence: TGTGCCATCGGACAGGGCGAGGGCACTGAAGCTTTCTTT.

This clonotype occurred a few times. The J gene is TRBJ2-5, the V gene TRBV18, with 9 bases aligning to TRBD1. This CDR3 spans 16 amino acids. Germline V gene sequence: CDR1 KGHSH, CDR2 LQKENI. V was pared by 3 bases and J by 4 bases, with 9 bases of the junction left unmatched. Written as DNA, the CDR3 is TGTGCCAGCTCACCGAGGGACAGGGCCGGGGGAGAGACCCAGTACTTC. It yields the protein CASSPRDRAGGETQYF. The full variable domain, rest sourced from reference TRBV18 and TRBJ2-5, is NAGVMQNPRHLVRRRGQEARLRCSPMKGHSHVYWYRQLPEEGLKFMVYLQKENIIDESGMPKERFSAEFPKEGPSILRIQQVVRGDSAAYFCASSPRDRAGGETQYFGPGTRLLVL.

This clonotype has ten or more counts. The gene calls are TRBV24-1 and TRBJ1-1; 7 bases map to TRBD1. The V and J ends lost 4 bases and 1 base, in that order; junction bases with no gene match: 5. The CDR3 covers 15 residues. Germline CDR1 and CDR2: KGHDR and SFDVKD. CDR3 nucleotides: TGTGCCACCAGTGAAGCCGGGACAGAGAACACTGAAGCTTTCTTT. The encoded protein is CATSEAGTENTEAFF.

The V and J genes are TRBV20-1 and TRBJ1-5; D gene ambiguous. There are 13 residues in the CDR3. The V end was cut by 6 bases, the J end by 0 bases, with 9 bases between. Germline V gene sequence: CDR1 DFQATT, CDR2 SNEGSKA (reference sequence). CDR3 amino acids: CSAQDGSNQPQHF. In DNA form, the CDR3 reads TGCAGTGCCCAGGACGGTAGCAATCAGCCCCAGCATTTT.

This clonotype showed up just a few times. The chain employs TRBV3-1 and TRBJ2-7, with 8 bases identical to TRBD1. Germline V lookup: CDR1 LGHDT, CDR2 YNNKEL (reference sequence). The CDR3 length is 15 residues. V trimming: 2 bases; J trimming: 5 bases; junction bases outside the gene matches: 8. DNA of the CDR3: TGTGCCAGCAGCCAACCGGGACAGGCGGCCCACGAGCAGTACTTC. Amino acid sequence: CASSQPGQAAHEQYF.

The chain employs TRBV20-1 and TRBJ1-2, with TRBD1 matching 8 bases. With V trimmed by 6 bases and J by 3 bases, 9 bases remained unmatched. Germline-derived CDR1 and CDR2 are DFQATT and SNEGSKA (reference sequence). The CDR3 sequence is 14 residues long. The CDR3 region has the DNA TGCAGTGCGATCGGACAGGGTTTGTACTATGGCTACACCTTC. It is translated as CSAIGQGLYYGYTF.

The DNA for the CDR3 is TGTGCCAGCAGCTTGCCAAGACGGATTGAGCAGTTCTTC. Amino acid sequence: CASSLPRRIEQFF. The chain combines TRBV5-5 with TRBJ2-1; D remains ambiguous. The V end lost 1 base, the J end lost 9 bases, and 11 bases lay between the germline ends. CDR1 and CDR2 from the germline V gene are SGHKS and YYEKEE (reference sequence). CDR3 size: 13 residues.

This clonotype has a count of ten or more. J is TRBJ1-3 and V is TRBV30; no clear D. V lost 0 bases, J lost 4 bases, and 10 bases lay in between. CDR1 and CDR2 (germline): GTSNPN, SVGIG (reference sequence). The CDR3 runs to 14 residues. CDR3 nucleotide sequence: TGTGCCTGGAGTGTGGGTCCAACGGGAAACACCATATATTTT. Encoded protein: CAWSVGPTGNTIYF. The full variable domain, with the rest looked up from reference TRBV30 and TRBJ1-3, is SQTIHQWPATLVQPVGSPLSLECTVEGTSNPNLYWYRQAAGRGLQLLFYSVGIGQISSEVPQNLSASRPQDRQFILSSKKLLLSDSGFYLCAWSVGPTGNTIYFGEGSWLTVV.

Comment on this clonotype: Relative to the germline gene, one junction end is altered; a read error may explain this. The rearrangement joins TRBV14 to TRBJ2-7; 7 bases are a match to TRBD1. The CDR3 length is 21 residues. Per germline, CDR1 SGHDN and CDR2 FVKESK. CDR3 sequence reads: CVSSQDGLRGQAELASYEQYF. The CDR3 nucleotides are TGTGTCAGCAGCCAAGATGGCCTCAGAGGACAGGCAGAATTAGCGTCCTACGAGCAGTACTTC.

The chain has TRBV5-5 and TRBJ1-3; unclear D gene. Deletions cut 0 bases from V and 2 bases from J, with 9 bases between. The CDR3 is 15 residues long. Germline V gene data show CDR1 as SGHKS and CDR2 as YYEKEE (reference sequence). This CDR3 is CASSLAPGTGNTIYF. The CDR3 region has the DNA TGTGCCAGCAGCTTGGCCCCCGGAACTGGAAACACCATATATTTT.

This clonotype has only a few counts. The V call is TRBV3-1, the J call TRBJ2-1, with 13 bases matching TRBD2. Germline loops: CDR1 LGHDT, CDR2 YNNKEL (reference sequence). There are 18 residues in the CDR3. Trimming cost V 1 base and J 6 bases; bases outside gene matches: 9. The CDR3 sequence: CASSQGGRLAGGSNEQFF. In DNA, the CDR3 is TGTGCCAGCAGCCAAGGCGGCCGACTAGCGGGGGGATCCAATGAGCAGTTCTTC.

This clonotype was seen ten or more times. The chain combines TRBV20-1 with TRBJ2-3, with a weak D call TRBD2 (5 bases). The CDR3 is 16 amino acids. Between the trimmed V and J ends, which lost 3 bases and 1 base, there was a span of 17 bases. Germline values: CDR1 DFQATT, CDR2 SNEGSKA (reference sequence). The CDR3 loop reads CSARASLRARTDTQYF. The DNA for the CDR3 is TGCAGTGCTAGGGCTTCTTTGAGGGCTCGCACAGATACGCAGTATTTT.

This clonotype was detected many times. This chain links TRBV20-1 with TRBJ2-7; D unresolved. CDR1 is DFQATT and CDR2 is SNEGSKA in the germline V gene (reference sequence). V lost 1 base, J lost 0 bases, and 10 bases lay in between. There are 14 residues in the CDR3. The CDR3 DNA is TGCAGTGCTAGAGGAATAGGGCGCTCCTACGAGCAGTACTTC. It yields the protein CSARGIGRSYEQYF.

The CDR3 loop is CSARGDGEGGIGNTEAFF. The CDR3 coding sequence is TGCAGTGCTAGAGGGGACGGGGAAGGGGGGATTGGGAACACTGAAGCTTTCTTT. V is TRBV20-1 and J is TRBJ1-1, with D possibly TRBD1 on 6 matching bases. Germline V gives CDR1 DFQATT, CDR2 SNEGSKA (reference sequence). The CDR3 loop spans 18 amino acids. Trimming left V 1 base short and J 1 base short, with 22 bases between.

This clonotype was counted between two and nine times. The gene calls are TRBV7-9 and TRBJ2-1, with D tentatively TRBD2 (5 bases). The CDR3 is made up of 14 amino acids. Trimming took off 10 bases at V and 0 bases at J, with 13 bases between the two ends. Germline CDR1 and CDR2: SEHNR and FQNEAQ (reference sequence). The CDR3 nucleotides read TGTGCCACCAACCAGGAGGCCTCCTACAATGAGCAGTTCTTC. Translation: CATNQEASYNEQFF.

This clonotype was observed at least ten times. The chain uses TRBV3-1 and TRBJ1-5; the D is unclear. Trimming removed 3 bases from V and 0 bases from J, with 9 bases in between. CDR1 and CDR2 from the germline V gene are LGHDT and YNNKEL (reference sequence). The CDR3 is 15 amino acids. CDR3 DNA: TGTGCCAGCAGCCACGGGCGTAATAGCAATCAGCCCCAGCATTTT. Encoded protein: CASSHGRNSNQPQHF.

V usage is TRBV6-9 and J usage is TRBJ1-2, with D uncertain. This CDR3 region has 11 residues. With 3 bases removed from V and 7 bases from J, the gap between germline ends came to 6 bases. Germline CDR1 MNHGY, CDR2 SVAAGI. The CDR3 spells CASSYHGGYTF. Written as DNA, the CDR3 is TGTGCCAGCAGTTACCACGGTGGCTACACCTTC.